This T cell receptor (beta chain) was identified in a study of PD-L1 blockade in urothelial cancer (dated by TCRdb to about 2017). Study-wide context: Therapy was started at some point between 2014 and 2016 for all patients, and atezolizumab 1,200 mg was administered intravenously every 3 weeks. Durable clinical benefit was defined as progression-free survival longer than 6 months, and TCR features were also tested against progression-free and overall survival. Pretreatment tumor samples and matched peripheral blood, collected serially before and after atezolizumab treatment, underwent TCR sequencing. Blood samples were analyzed at two time points: 3 weeks after treatment start (second dose) and 6 weeks after treatment start. In the same patients, whole exome sequencing and RNA sequencing of pretreatment tumors were performed in addition to TCR sequencing. About 85% of the 29 patients were males with bladder-origin urothelial cancer, and about 60% of the 29 reported a prior smoking history. The study, an exploratory multi-omic analysis, examined somatic, immune and clinical correlates of response to PD-L1 blockade with atezolizumab in urothelial cancer. Pretreatment blood TCR-seq was available for around 29 patients, at least one posttreatment blood collection was obtained for about 25 patients, and tumor TCR-seq was available for about 25 patients. An ECOG performance status of 0 or 1 was recorded for the patients, and 0 to 3 prior chemotherapy regimens had been received by the patients. A median of about 150,000 T cells and approximately 86,000 unique TCRs was obtained from blood samples, and a median clonality of roughly 0.08 was observed. Roughly ten patients achieved durable clinical benefit and some 21 did not. The study at large found these results: Because of the small sample size (n ≈ 29) and the many exploratory analyses performed, the results are intended to be regarded as hypothesis-generating. A pretreatment peripheral blood TCR clonality below the median was linked to improved progression-free and overall survival. Among patients with durable benefit, tumor-associated TCR clones showed greater expansion in peripheral blood 3 weeks after treatment started (n ≈ 20, p = 0.022).

The germline V end is reduced by 5 bases and the J end by 6 bases; junction bases left unmatched: 4. The CDR3 numbers 12 residues from cysteine through phenylalanine. The kept DNA is CDR3 alone, 36 bases in frame from the first base. Taken from the germline V gene, the CDR1 and CDR2 loops are SGHAT and FQNNGV. As concerns this clone: It has no known antigen specificity. Per-base quality was not reported, and no clone a single base away is much larger than it.

Synthetic TCR analog templates were spiked into each PCR so that absolute template abundance could be estimated from read counts. Using the immunoSEQ assay, TCRbeta CDR3 regions were amplified from genomic DNA with bias-controlled V and J gene primers. Sequencing of rearranged TCRbeta segments was performed at approximately 20X coverage. Per the authors' processing: Clustering was used to correct sequencing errors, and CDR3s were annotated against IMGT so that V, D and J genes could be assigned. Downstream analyses used only productive TCRbeta rearrangements, leaving out any out-of-frame or stop-codon sequences. Clonality was computed as one minus Shannon entropy normalized by the log of the number of unique productive sequences. Clones differing between time points or between blood and tumor were identified by Fisher's exact test with Benjamini-Hochberg correction at adjusted p below 0.01. TCRdb obtained this table from immuneACCESS and retained in-frame rearrangements with V and J assigned. These tables miss some clones; where compared with another copy, unresolved V genes account for less than half of the shortfall, and the remainder is unexplained. The V and J calls and clone size come from that table; D and trimming were worked out from the DNA. The sample data list roughly 20,000 clones, and 88% of these were observed just once. 3.7% of the sample is held by the ten biggest clonotypes.

The cohort included about 29 patients with locally advanced or metastatic urothelial carcinoma who were treated at Memorial Sloan Kettering on a trial protocol. Peripheral blood mononuclear cells were collected pretreatment and during treatment, with between 1 and 8 total time points per patient. The Qiagen DNeasy Blood extraction kit was used to purify genomic DNA from total PBMCs and tumor samples. Collected pretreatment and during treatment, PBMCs were isolated and stored as previously described. The sequence is built from TRBV11-2 and TRBJ2-7; 7 junctional bases match TRBD1. The TCR comes from a man in his fifties or sixties with urothelial cancer. This specimen was PBMCs, taken around atezolizumab (anti-PD-L1) treatment. CDR3 protein: CASSKTGFEQYF. In nucleotide form, the sequence is TGTGCCAGCAGCAAGACAGGGTTCGAGCAGTACTTC.